The sequence of this T cell receptor beta chain was determined in a study of radiation and T cells in renal cell carcinoma. Generated by immunoSEQ multiplex PCR, the TCRdb table keeps only in-frame clones and is missing some. The table has 95,000 to 150,000 clones, roughly four fifths seen once; the top ten hold approximately 5%. Germline-derived CDR1 and CDR2 are SGHRS and YFSETQ. This CDR3 is built from 13 residues. The germline V and J ends were trimmed by 0 bases and 0 bases, with 3 bases remaining between them. Time point here: blood 2 weeks post-SBRT. The treatment denotes: 15 Gy SBRT to primary tumor, nephrectomy 4 weeks later. This clone was seen more than once but under ten times. The antigen is undetermined. This sample also contains other DNA sequences that code for the same CDR3. Study outcomes and limitations: In blood, top tumor clones expanded by 2 weeks, shrinking by 4.

This receptor was obtained from a man aged 45-60 years with renal cell carcinoma. The chain recombines TRBV5-1 with TRBJ1-1; D ambiguous. Material: blood, obtained from a patient whose treatment included radiotherapy and nephrectomy. The CDR3 sequence: CASSLVLNTEAFF. CDR3 nucleotides: TGCGCCAGCAGCTTGGTGTTGAACACTGAAGCTTTCTTT.